The 30 T cell receptor beta chains below all came from one sample that was sequenced in a study. One entry per CDR3 protein results from TCRdb running MiXCR on the 5' RACE reads. The sample consists of some 12,000 distinct CDR3 sequences, roughly half of them appearing once. The sample consisted of tumor-infiltrating naive CD4+ T cells sorted from the breast tumor. Noted subset: naive CD4+ T cells, CD4+CD45RA+CD25-. The receptors come from a female donor with breast cancer.

Regarding this clonotype: A junction end diverges from the germline sequence, so it may reflect a read error. The gene calls are TRBV6-4 and TRBJ2-1; TRBD1 agrees at 9 bases. The CDR3 runs to 14 residues. Germline V gene data show CDR1 as MRHNA and CDR2 as SNTAGT. Here the CDR3 DNA reads TGTGCCAGCAGTGACACCACAGGGGGCACTGAGCAGGTCTTC. Its translation: CASSDTTGGTEQVF.

The V and J genes are TRBV12-3 or TRBV12-4 and TRBJ2-1; 7 bases are shared with TRBD1. This CDR3 spans 14 amino acids. J gave up 11 bases and V 4 bases, and 11 bases lay outside the gene matches. CDR3 amino acids: CASSSLPTGYKQFF. Here the CDR3 DNA reads TGTGCCAGCAGTTCTCTCCCGACAGGGTATAAGCAGTTCTTC.

This clonotype came up a few times. The chain recombines TRBV4-2 with TRBJ1-5; D perhaps matches TRBD1 (5 bases). Trimming removed 0 bases at V and 6 bases at J, with 18 bases between. Germline CDR1 LGHNA, CDR2 YNFKEQ. CDR3 length: 17 residues. CDR3 in amino acids: CASSQEVGESGTQPQHF. The CDR3 region has the DNA TGTGCCAGCAGCCAAGAAGTAGGCGAGTCCGGGACTCAGCCCCAGCATTTT.

The chain uses TRBV12-3 or TRBV12-4 and TRBJ2-2, with no clear D. The CDR3 loop spans 15 amino acids. The V end lost 3 bases, the J end lost 7 bases, and 15 bases lay between the germline ends. The CDR3 DNA is TGTGCCAGCAGTTTCGATCCCACGACGCTCGGGGAGCTGTTTTTT. Its protein is CASSFDPTTLGELFF.

This clonotype was observed a few times. This rearrangement joins TRBV5-1 to TRBJ1-1; TRBD1 might be the D (5 bases). Germline CDR1 reads SGHRS; CDR2 reads YFSETQ. The CDR3 totals 13 residues. The V gene lost 0 bases and the J gene lost 6 bases, with 9 bases spanning the gap. The CDR3 region is CASSLDPGPEAFF. CDR3 sequence (DNA): TGCGCCAGCAGCTTGGACCCGGGGCCTGAAGCTTTCTTT.

The chain has TRBV12-3 or TRBV12-4 and TRBJ2-3; D not resolved. Between the trimmed V and J ends, which lost 8 bases and 0 bases, there was a span of 9 bases. The CDR3 covers 13 residues. The CDR3: CASFHPSTDTQYF. The DNA of the CDR3 is TGTGCCAGCTTCCATCCTAGCACAGATACGCAGTATTTT.

The V and J genes are TRBV20-1 and TRBJ2-1; 8 bases line up with TRBD2. This CDR3 spans 14 amino acids. Germline V gives CDR1 DFQATT, CDR2 SNEGSKA (reference sequence). After removal of 8 bases from V and 7 bases from J, the junction contained 13 bases not matched to a gene. This CDR3 is CSPIREGLGNEQFF. CDR3 DNA: TGCAGTCCGATCCGGGAGGGCCTGGGAAATGAGCAGTTCTTC.

J is TRBJ1-1 and V is TRBV20-1; D gene uncertain. V was shortened by 3 bases and J by 0 bases, with 8 bases between the two germline ends. There are 13 residues in the CDR3. Germline lookup yields CDR1 DFQATT and CDR2 SNEGSKA (reference sequence). In nucleotides, the CDR3 is TGCAGTGCTAGGCGGCAGATGAACACTGAAGCTTTCTTT. This sequence encodes CSARRQMNTEAFF.

This clonotype was seen more than once but under ten times. The chain employs TRBV4-3 and TRBJ1-2; D gene unclear. The CDR3 runs to 14 residues. The germline V gene encodes CDR1 LGHNA and CDR2 YSLEER. V lost 2 bases and J lost 4, with 11 bases in between. The CDR3: CASSQLGTGYGYTF. The CDR3 DNA is TGCGCCAGCAGCCAACTAGGAACGGGCTATGGCTACACCTTC.

V is TRBV7-6 and J is TRBJ2-1; 10 bases line up with TRBD2. The trim removed 1 base at V and 6 bases at J, leaving 6 bases unmatched. In germline, CDR1 is SGHVS, CDR2 FNYEAQ. The length of the CDR3 is 16 residues. The CDR3 DNA reads as TGTGCCAGCAGCTTAGAATTAGCGGGAGGCATCAATGAGCAGTTCTTC. Protein: CASSLELAGGINEQFF.

The chain joins TRBV4-3 to TRBJ1-2; TRBD1 matches 9 bases. CDR3 length: 15 residues. Per the germline V gene, CDR1 is LGHNA and CDR2 is YSLEER. Losses at the gene ends were 4 bases for V and 4 bases for J; bases not matched to a gene: 7. The DNA for the CDR3 is TGCGCCAGCAGCCGGGGACAGGGTGGCTTCTATGGCTACACCTTC. Its translation is CASSRGQGGFYGYTF.

The chain links TRBV11-2 to TRBJ1-4; D is perhaps TRBD1 (5 bases). Germline CDR1 reads SGHAT; CDR2 reads FQNNGV. Trimming took off 5 bases at V and 10 bases at J, with 14 bases between the two ends. The CDR3 has 13 residues. DNA for the CDR3: TGTGCCAGCAGCCACGGGGCCCAGGGAAAACTGTTTTTT. It codes for CASSHGAQGKLFF.

As regards this clonotype: The DNA is omitted, as the CDR3 cannot be located on it reliably, and the CDR3 follows TCRdb's listing. The chain joins TRBV29-1 to TRBJ1-6; the D call in the table, TRBD1, was not verified against the DNA. CDR1 SQVTM and CDR2 ANQGSEA come from the germline V gene. The CDR3 numbers 11 amino acids, ends counted. This CDR3 reads CSVATGTGVHF.

With regard to this clonotype: Just one base apart from a much larger clone, this may be a read error. Here the CDR3 omits its conserved ending phenylalanine or tryptophan, so a read error is the likely source. The chain recombines TRBV12-3 or TRBV12-4 with TRBJ2-1; TRBD2 matches 11 bases. The CDR3 extends over 15 amino acids. Unmatched junction bases numbered 11, after V lost 6 bases and J lost 10 bases. The CDR3 DNA follows: TGTGCCAGCAGGACGGGACTAGCGGCAGATGGGGAGCAGTTCCTC. Translated: CASRTGLAADGEQFL.

The chain joins TRBV7-2 to TRBJ1-2; no clear D. Between the trimmed V and J ends, which lost 1 base and 7 bases, there was a span of 10 bases. Germline CDR1 is SGHTA and CDR2 is FQGNSA. The CDR3 runs 13 residues. The CDR3 coding sequence is TGTGCCAGCAGCTTAGGAGCGGTTCGTGGCTACACCTTC. Translation: CASSLGAVRGYTF.

V gene TRBV30 combines with J gene TRBJ1-1; D is unresolved. Per the germline V gene, CDR1 is GTSNPN and CDR2 is SVGIG (reference sequence). This CDR3 spans 14 amino acids. The V end was cut by 2 bases, the J end by 6 bases, with 16 bases between. For the CDR3, the DNA is TGTGCCTGGAGTCTTGGCCCTTCCAAGGCTGAAGCTTTCTTT. It encodes CAWSLGPSKAEAFF.

This clonotype showed up just a few times. The chain joins TRBV7-2 to TRBJ2-2; D unclear. This CDR3 has 13 amino acids. Germline V CDR1 and CDR2: SGHTA, FQGNSA. The V end lost 1 base, the J end lost 6 bases, and 6 bases lay between the germline ends. As DNA, the CDR3 is TGTGCCAGCAGCTTAGTTCGCGCCGGGGAGCTGTTTTTT. This encodes CASSLVRAGELFF.

In its sample, this clonotype was seen a few times. This chain connects TRBV7-2 to TRBJ2-1; tentatively, D is TRBD2 (6 bases). Germline V lookup: CDR1 SGHTA, CDR2 FQGNSA. This CDR3 contains 14 residues. V dropped 6 bases and J dropped 4 bases, with 13 bases sitting between them. This CDR3 reads CASRVSREYNEQFF. The CDR3 DNA reads as TGTGCCAGCAGAGTCTCCCGGGAGTACAATGAGCAGTTCTTC.

As to this clonotype: The junction departs from the called germline gene at one end, perhaps through a read error. This chain links TRBV4-2 with TRBJ1-5; D unresolved. CDR1 is LGHNA, CDR2 YNFKEQ, per germline. This CDR3 contains 13 residues. The CDR3 spells CASSQGQNKPQHF. In DNA, the CDR3 is TGCGCCAGCAGCCAAGGGCAGAATAAGCCCCAGCATTTT.

This clonotype turned up a few times. This rearrangement joins TRBV7-2 to TRBJ1-1; weak D call: TRBD1 (5 bases). This CDR3 spans 14 amino acids. CDR1 and CDR2 from the germline V gene are SGHTA and FQGNSA. The V gene lost 4 bases and the J gene lost 3 bases, with 12 bases spanning the gap. Here the CDR3 reads CASSYSMGDTEAFF. CDR3 bases: TGTGCCAGCAGCTACTCGATGGGGGACACTGAAGCTTTCTTT.

V is TRBV20-1 and J is TRBJ1-1, with D unclear. V was trimmed by 0 bases and J by 1 base, leaving 6 bases between them. The CDR3 totals 13 residues. Germline loops: CDR1 DFQATT, CDR2 SNEGSKA (reference sequence). The CDR3 loop is CSARDDPNTEAFF. CDR3 DNA sequence: TGCAGTGCTAGAGATGACCCGAACACTGAAGCTTTCTTT.

Worth noting for this clonotype: A junction end diverges from the germline sequence, so it may reflect a read error. The J gene is TRBJ1-4, the V gene TRBV12-3 or TRBV12-4; maybe TRBD1 (5 bases). CDR3 size: 13 residues. As DNA, the CDR3 is TGTGCCAGCAGATTAGGGGATCCCGGAAAACTGTTTTTT. It codes for CASRLGDPGKLFF.

The chain's CDR3 is CASSSGQGESIQYF. The CDR3, as DNA: TGTGCCAGCAGCTCGGGACAGGGGGAGTCCATTCAGTACTTC. V is TRBV7-2 and J is TRBJ2-4, with 11 bases lining up with TRBD1. The CDR3 spans 14 residues. With V trimmed by 4 bases and J by 9 bases, 5 bases remained unmatched. CDR1 and CDR2 from the germline V gene are SGHTA and FQGNSA. The full variable domain, its missing parts supplied by reference TRBV7-2 and TRBJ2-4, is GAGVSQSPSNKVTEKGKDVELRCDPISGHTALYWYRQSLGQGLEFLIYFQGNSAPDKSGLPSDRFSAERTGGSVSTLTIQRTQQEDSAVYLCASSSGQGESIQYFGAGTRLSVL.

The chain combines TRBV20-1 with TRBJ2-3, with 8 bases matching TRBD2. The CDR3 is made up of 16 amino acids. The J segment lost 0 bases and the V segment lost 6 bases, leaving 11 bases of the junction unmatched. Germline CDR1 reads DFQATT; CDR2 reads SNEGSKA (reference sequence). The CDR3: CSALYRASGSTDTQYF. The CDR3 DNA reads as TGCAGTGCCCTATATCGCGCTAGCGGGAGCACAGATACGCAGTATTTT.

This clonotype was observed a few times. The CDR3 region has the DNA TGCAGTGCCCATTTACTAGCGGGAAAGGGAAGCTCCTACAATGAGCAGTTCTTC. This sequence encodes CSAHLLAGKGSSYNEQFF. The chain uses TRBV20-1 and TRBJ2-1; 10 bases match TRBD2. The junction had 14 bases not matched to a gene; V was cut back by 6 bases and J by 0 bases. The CDR3 loop spans 18 amino acids. Germline CDR1 reads DFQATT; CDR2 reads SNEGSKA (reference sequence).

This clonotype occurred a few times. This chain joins TRBV6-2 or TRBV6-3 and TRBJ2-3; TRBD2 is a possible D gene (5 bases). V lost 10 bases to trimming and J lost 0 bases, with 14 bases between them. Per the germline V gene, CDR1 is MNHEY and CDR2 is SVGEGT. The CDR3 runs 14 residues. The CDR3: CATDKRSSTDTQYF. The CDR3 bases are TGTGCCACCGACAAGCGGTCCAGCACAGATACGCAGTATTTT.

The chain combines TRBV11-2 with TRBJ2-1; D possibly corresponds to TRBD2 (5 bases). V was shortened by 5 bases and J by 2 bases, with 16 bases between the two germline ends. CDR3 length: 16 amino acids. CDR1 and CDR2 (germline): SGHAT, FQNNGV. CDR3 protein: CASSEIAPAAYNEQFF. The CDR3 DNA reads as TGTGCCAGCAGCGAAATAGCGCCCGCCGCCTACAATGAGCAGTTCTTC.

The CDR3 spells CASSIRGLTEAFF. DNA of the CDR3: TGTGCCAGCAGCATAAGAGGGTTGACTGAAGCTTTCTTT. This chain links TRBV28 with TRBJ1-1; no reliable D call. Germline V CDR1 and CDR2: MDHEN, SYDVKM. The germline V and J ends were trimmed by 6 bases and 5 bases, with 13 bases remaining between them. This CDR3 region has 13 residues.

This clonotype was counted only a few times. The chain couples TRBV30 to TRBJ2-5; D gene unclear. CDR3 length: 13 amino acids. Germline V gives CDR1 GTSNPN, CDR2 SVGIG (reference sequence). Between the trimmed V and J ends, which lost 5 bases and 2 bases, there was a span of 12 bases. This chain's CDR3 is CAWAETIQETQYF. The CDR3 DNA reads TGTGCCTGGGCAGAGACAATTCAAGAGACCCAGTACTTC.

The chain employs TRBV5-1 and TRBJ2-5; a possible D gene is TRBD1 (5 bases). This CDR3 contains 15 residues. Trimming left V 1 base short and J 5 bases short, with 15 bases between. Germline V gene lookup returns CDR1 SGHRS and CDR2 YFSETQ. The CDR3 region has the DNA TGCGCCAGCAGCTTGAGTGTGGACATTTCGGAGACCCAGTACTTC. This gives the protein CASSLSVDISETQYF.